Listed below are T cell receptor beta chains from one sample, sequenced in a study of shared clonotypes between healthy human individuals. Here immunoSEQ multiplex PCR was the method, and the copy in TCRdb shows in-frame clones only, minus some. Of over 950,000 clones in the sample, approximately 80% were seen once. Sequencing input: memory CD4+ T cells from PBMCs. These receptor sequences come from a man aged 18 to 35 in good health. Some clones in this sample may be carry-over from other donors' samples. Both conserved end residues are part of each CDR3. The D gene is left open where the match is weak. Rows may omit the clone size; those that give it use once, few, many or a size class.

d_gene,v_gene,abundance,j_gene,CDR3aa,CDR3nt
.,TRBV7-9,.,TRBJ2-1,CASSLSVEQFF,TGTGCCAGCAGCTTATCAGTGGAGCAGTTCTTC
TRBD2,TRBV11-3,.,TRBJ2-2,CASSSVAGGVTGELFF,TGTGCCAGCAGCTCCGTAGCGGGAGGAGTTACCGGGGAGCTGTTTTTT
TRBD2,TRBV5-1,.,TRBJ2-3,CASSPLAGGDTQYF,TGCGCCAGCAGCCCGCTAGCGGGAGGAGATACGCAGTATTTT
.,TRBV28,once,TRBJ2-7,CASSLIRSYEQYF,TGTGCCAGCAGCCTCATTAGGTCCTACGAGCAGTACTTC
TRBD1,TRBV6-1,.,TRBJ1-1,CASSRGPAEAFF,TGTGCCAGCAGTAGGGGGCCGGCTGAAGCTTTCTTT
.,TRBV6-5,.,TRBJ2-1,CASRGAAPYNEQFF,TGTGCCAGCAGAGGGGCGGCTCCCTACAATGAGCAGTTCTTC
.,TRBV5-1,.,TRBJ2-2,CASSLEPGVSGELFF,TGCGCCAGCAGCTTAGAGCCCGGGGTTAGCGGGGAGCTGTTTTTT
TRBD1,TRBV2,.,TRBJ1-2,CASRLTGGNSFDYGYTF,TGTGCCAGCCGACTTACAGGGGGCAATTCGTTCGACTATGGCTACACCTTC
TRBD2,TRBV4-3,.,TRBJ2-3,CASSQDPGLSTDTQYF,TGCGCCAGCAGCCAAGATCCGGGACTAAGCACAGATACGCAGTATTTT
TRBD2,TRBV9,.,TRBJ2-7,CASSPNGGVAREQYF,TGTGCCAGCAGCCCGAATGGGGGGGTGGCGCGCGAGCAGTACTTC
.,TRBV9,few,TRBJ1-2,CASSASGHNYGYTF,TGTGCCAGCAGCGCTTCGGGCCATAACTATGGCTACACCTTC
.,TRBV7-3,.,TRBJ2-1,CASSQGRNTYNEQFF,TGTGCCAGCAGCCAGGGACGGAATACCTACAATGAGCAGTTCTTC
TRBD2,TRBV11-2,.,TRBJ2-2,CASSPASGMEGELFF,TGTGCCAGCAGCCCCGCTAGCGGGATGGAGGGGGAGCTGTTTTTT
TRBD1,TRBV6-1,.,TRBJ1-5,CASSEGADRGLRGNQPQHF,TGTGCCAGCAGTGAAGGGGCGGACAGGGGGCTCAGGGGCAATCAGCCCCAGCATTTT
TRBD1,TRBV5-1,.,TRBJ2-2,CASSTRQGNTGELFF,TGCGCCAGCAGCACAAGACAGGGGAACACCGGGGAGCTGTTTTTT
TRBD1,TRBV7-9,.,TRBJ1-1,CASSLGTATEAFF,TGTGCCAGCAGCCTCGGGACAGCAACTGAAGCTTTCTTT
TRBD2,TRBV7-8,.,TRBJ2-7,CASSSPAGLAVYEQYF,TGTGCCAGCAGCTCCCCGGCGGGACTAGCGGTCTACGAGCAGTACTTC
.,TRBV5-1,.,TRBJ2-1,CASSFNANEQFF,TGCGCCAGCAGCTTTAACGCTAATGAGCAGTTCTTC
.,TRBV5-5,.,TRBJ2-1,CASNMGSYNEQFF,TGTGCCAGCAATATGGGCTCCTACAATGAGCAGTTCTTC
.,TRBV18,.,TRBJ2-3,CASSPDRRTQYF,TGTGCCAGCTCACCAGACAGGCGTACGCAGTATTTT
.,TRBV6-6,.,TRBJ2-1,CASSYLAGQEINEQFF,TGTGCCAGCAGTTACCTAGCGGGACAGGAGATCAATGAGCAGTTCTTC
.,TRBV5-4,once,TRBJ2-3,CASSLVSQGSGTQYF,TGTGCCAGCAGCTTGGTTTCCCAGGGGTCCGGGACGCAGTATTTT
TRBD2,TRBV4-3,.,TRBJ2-2,CASSPGPSGSFLELFF,TGCGCCAGCAGCCCTGGCCCCAGCGGGAGTTTCTTGGAGCTGTTTTTT
.,TRBV5-4,few,TRBJ2-3,CASSPALRDTQYF,TGTGCCAGCAGCCCCGCTTTGAGGGATACGCAGTATTTT
.,TRBV5-1,few,TRBJ1-3,CASSLAAGSGNTIYF,TGCGCCAGCAGCTTGGCGGCAGGCTCTGGAAACACCATATATTTT
.,TRBV10-1,.,TRBJ1-1,CASSESSDSEAFF,TGCGCCAGCAGTGAGTCCTCGGACAGCGAAGCTTTCTTT
.,TRBV5-8,.,TRBJ2-7,CASRLTGASYEQYF,TGTGCCAGCAGACTGACAGGCGCCTCCTACGAGCAGTACTTC
TRBD1,TRBV7-2,.,TRBJ1-3,CASSLGTGINTIYF,TGTGCCAGCAGCTTGGGGACAGGGATAAACACCATATATTTT
.,TRBV4-2,few,TRBJ2-7,CASSTTRTRSYEQYF,TGTGCCAGCAGCACGACCCGGACACGGAGCTACGAGCAGTACTTC
.,TRBV10-1,.,TRBJ1-1,CASSETGENTEAFF,TGCGCCAGCAGTGAAACAGGCGAGAACACTGAAGCTTTCTTT
.,TRBV29-1,.,TRBJ1-1,CSAGQLTRFNTEAFF,TGCAGCGCCGGACAGCTCACCCGGTTTAACACTGAAGCTTTCTTT
.,TRBV5-1,.,TRBJ2-7,CASRDDENQPGYF,TGCGCCAGCAGGGACGACGAGAACCAACCTGGGTACTTC